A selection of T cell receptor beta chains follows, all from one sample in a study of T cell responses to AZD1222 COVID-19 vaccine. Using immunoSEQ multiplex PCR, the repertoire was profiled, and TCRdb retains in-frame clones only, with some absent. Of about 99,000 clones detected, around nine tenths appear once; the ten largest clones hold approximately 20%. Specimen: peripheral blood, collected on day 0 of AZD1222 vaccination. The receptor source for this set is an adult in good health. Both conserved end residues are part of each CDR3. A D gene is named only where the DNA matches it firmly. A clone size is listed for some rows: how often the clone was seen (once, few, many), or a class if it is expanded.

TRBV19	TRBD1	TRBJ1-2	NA	CASTSGGTAADYGYTF	TGTGCCAGTACCTCGGGAGGGACAGCGGCGGACTATGGCTACACCTTC
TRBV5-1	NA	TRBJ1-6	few	CASSLALSGVNSPLHF	TGCGCCAGCAGCTTGGCCTTATCAGGCGTTAATTCACCCCTCCACTTT
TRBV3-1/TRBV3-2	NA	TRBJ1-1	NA	CASSQDSGDTEAFF	TGTGCCAGCAGCCAAGATAGCGGGGACACTGAAGCTTTCTTT
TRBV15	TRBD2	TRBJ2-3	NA	CATSRETSGRGTDTQYF	TGTGCCACCAGCAGGGAGACTAGCGGGAGGGGCACAGATACGCAGTATTTT
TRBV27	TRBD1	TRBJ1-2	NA	CASRKGASDYGYTF	TGTGCCAGCCGCAAGGGGGCTTCCGACTATGGCTACACCTTC
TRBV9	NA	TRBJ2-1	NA	CASSVGSSNYNEQFF	TGTGCCAGCAGCGTAGGTTCATCAAACTACAATGAGCAGTTCTTC
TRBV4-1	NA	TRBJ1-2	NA	CASSQDQSAEFAGYTF	TGCGCCAGCAGCCAAGATCAATCAGCAGAGTTCGCTGGCTACACCTTC
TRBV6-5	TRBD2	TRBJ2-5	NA	CASSYPSGRVRETQYF	TGTGCCAGCAGTTACCCTAGCGGGAGGGTTAGAGAGACCCAGTACTTC
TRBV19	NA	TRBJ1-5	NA	CASSREGTVYQPQHF	TGTGCCAGTAGTAGGGAGGGGACTGTATATCAGCCCCAGCATTTT
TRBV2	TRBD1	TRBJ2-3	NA	CASSETGGDTQYF	TGTGCCAGCAGTGAAACAGGGGGAGATACGCAGTATTTT
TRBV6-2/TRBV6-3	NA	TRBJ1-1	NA	CASSYSWDGTMNTEAFF	TGTGCCAGCAGTTACTCGTGGGATGGGACTATGAACACTGAAGCTTTCTTT
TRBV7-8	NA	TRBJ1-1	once	CASSSQANTEAFF	TGTGCCAGCAGCTCACAGGCAAACACTGAAGCTTTCTTT
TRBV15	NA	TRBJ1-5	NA	CATSVGGPQHF	TGTGCCACCAGCGTAGGGGGGCCCCAGCATTTT
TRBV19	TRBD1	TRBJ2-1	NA	CASSRDRGRGNEQFF	TGTGCCAGTAGTAGAGACAGGGGGCGAGGCAATGAGCAGTTCTTC
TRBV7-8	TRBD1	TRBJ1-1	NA	CASSGRDRNTEAFF	TGTGCCAGCAGCGGGAGGGACAGAAACACTGAAGCTTTCTTT
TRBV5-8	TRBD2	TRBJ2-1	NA	CASSLDRSSGTYNEQFF	TGTGCCAGCAGCTTGGATCGCTCTAGCGGTACCTACAATGAGCAGTTCTTC
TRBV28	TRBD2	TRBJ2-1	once	CASSSGTSGTDEQFF	TGTGCCAGCAGTTCAGGGACTAGCGGGACCGATGAGCAGTTCTTC
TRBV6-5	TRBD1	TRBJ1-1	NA	CASSIDRGWRAFF	TGTGCCAGCAGTATAGACAGGGGTTGGCGAGCTTTCTTT
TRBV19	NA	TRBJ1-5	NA	CASSSGGINQPQHF	TGTGCCAGTAGCTCGGGCGGGATCAATCAGCCCCAGCATTTT
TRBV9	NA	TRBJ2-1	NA	CASSVAVSYNEQFF	TGTGCCAGCAGCGTAGCGGTTTCCTACAATGAGCAGTTCTTC
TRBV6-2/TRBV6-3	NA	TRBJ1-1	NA	CASSPRGGDTEAFF	TGTGCCAGCAGCCCGAGGGGTGGGGACACTGAAGCTTTCTTT
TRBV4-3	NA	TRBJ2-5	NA	CASSQEYGSTQETQYF	TGCGCCAGCAGCCAAGAATACGGCAGCACCCAAGAGACCCAGTACTTC
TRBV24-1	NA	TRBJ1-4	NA	CATSDRGVGEKLFF	TGTGCCACCAGTGACCGCGGGGTGGGTGAAAAACTGTTTTTT
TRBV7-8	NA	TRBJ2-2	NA	CASSSSSTGELFF	TGTGCCAGCAGCTCCTCATCGACCGGGGAGCTGTTTTTT
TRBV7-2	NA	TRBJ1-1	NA	CASSLFTLAFF	TGTGCCAGCAGCTTATTCACCCTGGCTTTCTTT
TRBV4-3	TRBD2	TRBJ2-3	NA	CASSQGLAGPTDTQYF	TGCGCCAGCAGCCAAGGACTAGCGGGACCTACAGATACGCAGTATTTT
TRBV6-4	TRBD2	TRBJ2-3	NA	CASSVGGEYTQYF	TGTGCCAGCAGTGTGGGGGGGGAATATACGCAGTATTTT
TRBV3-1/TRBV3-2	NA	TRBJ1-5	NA	CASSQSTANQPQHF	TGTGCCAGCAGCCAAAGTACCGCAAATCAGCCCCAGCATTTT
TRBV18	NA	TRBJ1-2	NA	CASSPDNYGYTF	TGTGCCAGCTCACCAGATAACTATGGCTACACCTTC
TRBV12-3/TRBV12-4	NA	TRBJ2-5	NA	CASSPQIQETQYF	TGTGCCAGCAGTCCCCAGATACAAGAGACCCAGTACTTC
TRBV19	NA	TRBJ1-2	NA	CASRALISYGYTF	TGTGCCAGCAGGGCCCTAATATCCTATGGCTACACCTTC
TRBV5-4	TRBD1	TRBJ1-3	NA	CASSLGAGTGGNTIYF	TGTGCCAGCAGCTTAGGCGCTGGGACAGGTGGAAACACCATATATTTT
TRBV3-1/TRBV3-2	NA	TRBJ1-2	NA	CASSQDRVNPRTF	TGTGCCAGCAGCCAAGATCGGGTGAATCCGAGGACCTTC
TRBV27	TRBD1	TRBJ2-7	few	CASSFWDRPYEQYF	TGTGCCAGCAGTTTTTGGGACAGACCCTACGAGCAGTACTTC
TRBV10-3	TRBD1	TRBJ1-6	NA	CAIRQGAPGSPLHF	TGTGCCATCAGACAGGGGGCACCAGGGTCACCCCTCCACTTT
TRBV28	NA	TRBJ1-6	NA	CASSAPGPLYSPLHF	TGTGCCAGCAGTGCCCCCGGGCCCCTCTACTCACCCCTCCACTTT
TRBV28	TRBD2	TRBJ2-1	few	CASSFLAGASNEQFF	TGTGCCAGCAGTTTTTTGGCGGGAGCTAGCAATGAGCAGTTCTTC
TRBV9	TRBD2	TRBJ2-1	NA	CASSAHTGTSGSGEQFF	TGTGCCAGCAGTGCCCACACCGGGACTAGCGGGAGCGGTGAGCAGTTCTTC
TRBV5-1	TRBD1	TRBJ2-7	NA	CASSLDGGTGVREQYF	TGCGCCAGCAGCTTGGATGGCGGGACAGGGGTAAGAGAGCAGTACTTC
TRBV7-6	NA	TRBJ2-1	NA	CASSLGPAYNEQFF	TGTGCCAGCAGCTTAGGACCCGCCTACAATGAGCAGTTCTTC
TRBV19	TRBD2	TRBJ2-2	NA	CASNSPGGRGTGELFF	TGTGCCAGTAACTCGCCGGGGGGGCGCGGGACCGGGGAGCTGTTTTTT
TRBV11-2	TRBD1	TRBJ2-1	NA	CASSSGFGTVYNEQFF	TGTGCCAGCAGCTCAGGCTTTGGGACAGTTTACAATGAGCAGTTCTTC
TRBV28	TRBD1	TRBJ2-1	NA	CASSLPNDRGEQFF	TGTGCCAGCAGTCTTCCTAACGACAGGGGTGAGCAGTTCTTC
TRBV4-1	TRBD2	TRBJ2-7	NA	CASSQGPLSGGFPEQYF	TGCGCCAGCAGCCAAGGGCCGTTAAGCGGGGGATTTCCCGAGCAGTACTTC
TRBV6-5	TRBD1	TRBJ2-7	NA	CASSPPGQPSYEQYF	TGTGCCAGCAGTCCCCCGGGACAGCCCTCCTACGAGCAGTACTTC
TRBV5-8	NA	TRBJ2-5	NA	CASSPSRETQYF	TGTGCCAGCAGCCCGTCGAGAGAGACCCAGTACTTC
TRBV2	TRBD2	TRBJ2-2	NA	CASRARALAGGQNTGELFF	TGTGCCAGCAGAGCTAGGGCACTAGCGGGGGGGCAAAACACCGGGGAGCTGTTTTTT
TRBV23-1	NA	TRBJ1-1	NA	CASSLLDKGSEAFF	TGCGCCAGCAGTCTTTTGGACAAGGGGTCTGAAGCTTTCTTT